This passage covers 15 T cell receptor beta chains from one sample sequenced in a study of T cell responses to AZD1222 COVID-19 vaccine. The table came from immunoSEQ multiplex PCR; TCRdb's copy has only in-frame clones and leaves some out. The sample has some 60,000 clones; 60% to 85% are singletons. The source was peripheral blood, collected 28 days after the second AZD1222 dose. The receptors here all came from an adult who received the AZD1222 COVID-19 vaccine.

This clone has just a few counts. The genes are TRBV19 and TRBJ2-3; TRBD1 matches 7 bases. After removal of 0 bases from V and 5 bases from J, the junction contained 14 bases not matched to a gene. There are 18 residues in the CDR3. Per germline, CDR1 LNHDA and CDR2 SQIVND (reference sequence). The CDR3 DNA reads TGTGCCAGTAGTATAGACCACCCTCGCGAGGGGGCCTTAGATACGCAGTATTTT. Translating it yields CASSIDHPREGALDTQYF.

The table lists this clone with a few counts. The chain couples TRBV21-1 to TRBJ1-6. TRBV21-1 is described as a pseudogene. The CDR3 totals 16 residues. The chain's CDR3 is CASSQRVSSYNSPLHF. CDR3 bases: TGTGCCAGCAGCCAGAGGGTTAGCTCCTATAATTCACCCCTCCACTTT.

The genes are TRBV30 and TRBJ1-4, with no clear D. Germline values: CDR1 GTSNPN, CDR2 SVGIG (reference sequence). The CDR3 extends over 13 amino acids. The germline V and J ends were trimmed by 2 bases and 6 bases, with 10 bases remaining between them. CDR3 amino acids: CAWSLRYDEKLFF. The CDR3 bases are TGTGCCTGGAGTCTCAGGTACGATGAAAAACTGTTTTTT. The full variable domain, completed using reference TRBV30 and TRBJ1-4, is SQTIHQWPATLVQPVGSPLSLECTVEGTSNPNLYWYRQAAGRGLQLLFYSVGIGQISSEVPQNLSASRPQDRQFILSSKKLLLSDSGFYLCAWSLRYDEKLFFGSGTQLSVL.

The gene calls are TRBV29-1 and TRBJ1-5, with unresolved D. V was cut by 5 bases and J by 9 bases, with 14 bases left in between. The germline gives CDR1 SQVTM, CDR2 ANQGSEA. The CDR3 consists of 12 residues. Here the CDR3 DNA reads TGCAGCGTTTCTGACGGCGCGGGGCCCCAGCATTTT. The encoded protein is CSVSDGAGPQHF.

This chain links TRBV2 with TRBJ1-5; maybe TRBD1 (6 bases). With 3 bases removed from V and 7 bases from J, the gap between germline ends came to 10 bases. Germline-derived CDR1 and CDR2 are SNHLY and FYNNEI. This CDR3 is 13 amino acids long. DNA of the CDR3: TGTGCCAGCAGTGAGCTGACAGGACAGCCCCAGCATTTT. This sequence encodes CASSELTGQPQHF.

In this sample, this clone turned up once. The CDR3 region has the DNA TGTGCCAGCTCACCAGTGCGGGGACCAATCAATTCACCCCTCCACTTT. As protein: CASSPVRGPINSPLHF. V gene TRBV18 combines with J gene TRBJ1-6; possible D gene TRBD1, 5 bases. The CDR3 totals 16 residues. Trimming shortened V by 2 bases and J by 7 bases, and 15 bases separated the two germline ends. Germline V gene sequence: CDR1 KGHSH, CDR2 LQKENI.

The CDR3: CASSTPQGYQPQHF. The CDR3 DNA sequence: TGTGCCAGTAGTACCCCACAGGGCTATCAGCCCCAGCATTTT. This chain connects TRBV19 to TRBJ1-5, with TRBD1 as a possible D gene (6 bases). The CDR3 has 14 amino acids. The V end lost 4 bases, the J end lost 5 bases, and 12 bases lay between the germline ends. The germline CDR1 and CDR2 sequences are LNHDA and SQIVND (reference sequence).

The chain carries TRBV5-8 and TRBJ2-1, with a tentative D call TRBD2 (6 bases). Trimming pared 0 bases from V and 12 bases from J, leaving 10 bases between. The CDR3 has 12 amino acids. CDR1 is SGHTS and CDR2 is YDEGEE in the germline V gene. CDR3 region: CASSLGGVGQFF. DNA for the CDR3: TGTGCCAGCAGCTTGGGCGGGGTAGGGCAGTTCTTC.

The genes are TRBV29-1 and TRBJ2-7; D might be TRBD1 (6 bases). Trimming took 7 bases from V and 1 from J, leaving 8 bases between them. The CDR3 runs to 11 residues. CDR1 and CDR2 (germline): SQVTM, ANQGSEA. The CDR3: CSAGQSYEQYF. For the CDR3, the DNA is TGCAGCGCAGGACAGTCCTACGAGCAGTACTTC.

The CDR3 here is CASRARTATGETQYF. CDR3 nucleotide sequence: TGTGCCAGCAGGGCCCGGACAGCAACCGGGGAGACCCAGTACTTC. V gene TRBV2 combines with J gene TRBJ2-5, with a possible D match to TRBD1 (6 bases). Trimming left V 6 bases short and J 5 bases short, with 19 bases between. The CDR3 is 15 amino acids. In germline, CDR1 is SNHLY, CDR2 FYNNEI.

The sample holds one count of this clone. V is TRBV23-1 and J is TRBJ2-1; the D gene is possibly TRBD1 (5 bases). TRBV23-1 is treated as an ORF (open reading frame) with a function not yet certain. Trimming left V 2 bases short and J 3 bases short, with 17 bases between. The CDR3 has 17 amino acids. The CDR3 DNA reads TGCGCCAGCAGTCAACTCGGGCCCGATCAGGGCTACAATGAGCAGTTCTTC. Translated: CASSQLGPDQGYNEQFF.

The chain combines TRBV7-2 with TRBJ2-2; 8 bases map to TRBD2. This CDR3 has 16 residues. The germline gives CDR1 SGHTA, CDR2 FQGNSA. Germline trimming cut 4 bases from V and 1 base from J; bases unmatched to any gene: 5. The CDR3 protein is CASSYQSGGNTGELFF. For the CDR3, the DNA is TGTGCCAGCAGCTACCAAAGCGGGGGGAACACCGGGGAGCTGTTTTTT.

The CDR3 is CASSYLGPLTDTQYF. The CDR3 DNA sequence: TGTGCCAGCAGTTATCTTGGCCCCCTCACAGATACGCAGTATTTT. This sequence joins TRBV6-5 and TRBJ2-3, with D hard to call. Germline loops: CDR1 MNHEY, CDR2 SVGAGI. The V gene lost 3 bases and the J gene lost 2 bases, with 12 bases spanning the gap. This CDR3 is built from 15 residues.

This chain joins TRBV4-3 and TRBJ1-1; the D is unclear. V was cut by 8 bases and J by 1 base, with 17 bases left in between. In germline, CDR1 is LGHNA, CDR2 YSLEER. The CDR3 runs to 15 residues. CDR3: CASYITRQRNTEAFF. CDR3 bases: TGCGCCAGCTACATTACACGCCAAAGGAACACTGAAGCTTTCTTT.

This chain links TRBV28 with TRBJ1-1; no definite D call. Trimming cost V 6 bases and J 11 bases, with 16 bases left between them. Germline CDR1 is MDHEN and CDR2 is SYDVKM. The CDR3 covers 12 residues. DNA for the CDR3: TGTGCCAGCAGCCTAGGCACTCCGGGGGCTTTCTTT. This encodes CASSLGTPGAFF.